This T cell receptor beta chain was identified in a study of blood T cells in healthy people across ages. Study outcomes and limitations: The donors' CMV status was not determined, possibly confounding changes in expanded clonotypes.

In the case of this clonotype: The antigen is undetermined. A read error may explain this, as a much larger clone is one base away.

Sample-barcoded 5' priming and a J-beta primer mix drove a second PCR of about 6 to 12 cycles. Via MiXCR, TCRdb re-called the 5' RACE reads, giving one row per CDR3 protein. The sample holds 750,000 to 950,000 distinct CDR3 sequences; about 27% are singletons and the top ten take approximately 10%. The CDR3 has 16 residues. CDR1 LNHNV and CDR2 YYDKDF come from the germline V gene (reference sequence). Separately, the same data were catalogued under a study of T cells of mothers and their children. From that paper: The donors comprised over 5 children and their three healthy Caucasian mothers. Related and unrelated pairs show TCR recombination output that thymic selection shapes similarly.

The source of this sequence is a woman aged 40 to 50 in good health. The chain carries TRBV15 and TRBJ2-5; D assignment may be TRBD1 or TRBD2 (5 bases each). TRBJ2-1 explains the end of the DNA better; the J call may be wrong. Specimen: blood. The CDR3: CATSRDQRGLGETQFF. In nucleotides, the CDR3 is TGTGCCACCAGCAGAGATCAGAGGGGCCTGGGAGAGACCCAGTTCTTC.